A selection of T cell receptor beta chains follows, all from one sample in a study of blood T cell repertoires in COVID-19. Sequencing was performed with immunoSEQ multiplex PCR; in TCRdb, only in-frame clones are kept and a portion is missing. The table includes 150,000 to 200,000 clones, 80% to 90% detected once. The sequencing sample was made of peripheral blood. These receptors all stem from a woman aged 55-70 years who had recovered from COVID-19. CDR3s include the opening cysteine and the closing phenylalanine or tryptophan. The order of the fields is J gene, V gene, clone size, D gene, CDR3 DNA, CDR3 protein. A D gene is named only where the DNA matches it firmly. Where a row states a size, it is once, few, many or the class of an expanded clone; other rows omit it.

J gene: TRBJ1-1; V gene: TRBV2; clone size: NA; D gene: NA; CDR3 DNA: TGTGCCAGCGCACAGGGTTTGAACACTGAAGCTTTCTTT; CDR3 protein: CASAQGLNTEAFF
J gene: TRBJ1-2; V gene: TRBV7-3; clone size: NA; D gene: NA; CDR3 DNA: TGTGCCAGCAGCTTAACGAGGAAGGCTCGAGGCTACACCTTC; CDR3 protein: CASSLTRKARGYTF
J gene: TRBJ1-1; V gene: TRBV6-5; clone size: NA; D gene: NA; CDR3 DNA: TGTGCCAGCAGTATCGGGTCCGACACTGAAGCTTTCTTT; CDR3 protein: CASSIGSDTEAFF
J gene: TRBJ2-7; V gene: TRBV28; clone size: NA; D gene: NA; CDR3 DNA: TGTGCCAGCAGTCTAACAGGCTACGAGCAGTACTTC; CDR3 protein: CASSLTGYEQYF
J gene: TRBJ2-2; V gene: TRBV7-9; clone size: NA; D gene: NA; CDR3 DNA: TGTGCCAGCAGCTTCGGGTCCGACGGGGAGCTGTTTTTT; CDR3 protein: CASSFGSDGELFF
J gene: TRBJ2-7; V gene: TRBV3-1/TRBV3-2; clone size: NA; D gene: NA; CDR3 DNA: TGTGCCAGCAGCCAAGACACTCAACTGTCCTACGAGCAGTACTTC; CDR3 protein: CASSQDTQLSYEQYF
J gene: TRBJ2-5; V gene: TRBV5-4; clone size: NA; D gene: TRBD2; CDR3 DNA: TGTGCCAGCAGCTTGACTAGCGGGGGTCAAGAGACCCAGTACTTC; CDR3 protein: CASSLTSGGQETQYF
J gene: TRBJ1-2; V gene: TRBV5-4; clone size: NA; D gene: TRBD1; CDR3 DNA: TGTGCCAGCAGCCCGTCGGGACAGGGGGCTAACTATGGCTACACCTTC; CDR3 protein: CASSPSGQGANYGYTF
J gene: TRBJ1-6; V gene: TRBV11-2; clone size: once; D gene: NA; CDR3 DNA: TGTGCCAGCAGCTTAGGGCGGAACACCTATAATTCACCCCTCCACTTT; CDR3 protein: CASSLGRNTYNSPLHF
J gene: TRBJ2-2; V gene: TRBV10-2; clone size: NA; D gene: TRBD2; CDR3 DNA: TGCGCCAGCAGTCAGCCGGGACTAGCACCCGGGGAGCTGTTTTTT; CDR3 protein: CASSQPGLAPGELFF
J gene: TRBJ2-1; V gene: TRBV7-2; clone size: NA; D gene: NA; CDR3 DNA: TGTGCCAGCAGCTTAGCCCAGCGGGACAATGAGCAGTTCTTC; CDR3 protein: CASSLAQRDNEQFF
J gene: TRBJ1-2; V gene: TRBV4-1; clone size: NA; D gene: NA; CDR3 DNA: TGCGCCAGCAGCCAAGAGATAACACAGGGACCTCTCTATGGCTACACCTTC; CDR3 protein: CASSQEITQGPLYGYTF
J gene: TRBJ2-5; V gene: TRBV5-4; clone size: NA; D gene: NA; CDR3 DNA: TGTGCCAGCAGCTTGGGCGGGACTTGGGAATTAGAGACCCAGTACTTC; CDR3 protein: CASSLGGTWELETQYF
J gene: TRBJ1-1; V gene: TRBV6-5; clone size: NA; D gene: NA; CDR3 DNA: TGTGCCAGCAGTTACAGGTCAGGGATGAACACTGAAGCTTTCTTT; CDR3 protein: CASSYRSGMNTEAFF
J gene: TRBJ1-5; V gene: TRBV18; clone size: NA; D gene: NA; CDR3 DNA: TGTGCCAGCTCACCCCAACAGGGTCTGAATCAGCCCCAGCATTTT; CDR3 protein: CASSPQQGLNQPQHF
J gene: TRBJ2-6; V gene: TRBV27; clone size: NA; D gene: NA; CDR3 DNA: TGTGCCAGCAGTACTTTATCCGGGGCCAACGTCCTGACTTTC; CDR3 protein: CASSTLSGANVLTF
J gene: TRBJ2-1; V gene: TRBV19; clone size: NA; D gene: TRBD1; CDR3 DNA: TGTGCCAGTAGTATCTACGCTACAGGGGTTTCTTACAATGAGCAGTTCTTC; CDR3 protein: CASSIYATGVSYNEQFF
J gene: TRBJ2-5; V gene: TRBV9; clone size: NA; D gene: NA; CDR3 DNA: TGTGCCAGCAGCGTAGAGACTAGTTCAGGGACCCAGTACTTC; CDR3 protein: CASSVETSSGTQYF
J gene: TRBJ1-5; V gene: TRBV18; clone size: NA; D gene: TRBD1; CDR3 DNA: TGTGCCAGCTCACCAGGGGGACAGGGCCCCAATCAGCCCCAGCATTTT; CDR3 protein: CASSPGGQGPNQPQHF
J gene: TRBJ2-1; V gene: TRBV16; clone size: NA; D gene: NA; CDR3 DNA: TGTGCCACCTTCCCTGGACGGGGGAATGAGCAGTTCTTC; CDR3 protein: CATFPGRGNEQFF
J gene: TRBJ1-2; V gene: TRBV7-9; clone size: once; D gene: NA; CDR3 DNA: TGTGCCAGCAGCCCCGGGACATATGGCTACACCTTC; CDR3 protein: CASSPGTYGYTF
J gene: TRBJ1-5; V gene: TRBV19; clone size: NA; D gene: NA; CDR3 DNA: TGTGCCAGTAGTATAGGGGGGGGCGGGGACCAGCCCCAGCATTTT; CDR3 protein: CASSIGGGGDQPQHF
J gene: TRBJ1-4; V gene: TRBV5-1; clone size: NA; D gene: NA; CDR3 DNA: TGCGCCAGCAGGCGGGACGCAGGGTCAACTAATGAAAAACTGTTTTTT; CDR3 protein: CASRRDAGSTNEKLFF
J gene: TRBJ2-5; V gene: TRBV2; clone size: once; D gene: NA; CDR3 DNA: TGTGCCAGCAGTGAAGCGAGGACTCGCCAAGAGACCCAGTACTTC; CDR3 protein: CASSEARTRQETQYF
J gene: TRBJ2-5; V gene: TRBV18; clone size: NA; D gene: TRBD2; CDR3 DNA: TGTGCCAGCTCACCTCTCGTAGGGAGGGCTGGTCGAGAGACCCAGTACTTC; CDR3 protein: CASSPLVGRAGRETQYF
J gene: TRBJ1-6; V gene: TRBV11-2; clone size: NA; D gene: NA; CDR3 DNA: TGTGCCAGCAGACTGGGCCTGGATTCACCCCTCCACTTT; CDR3 protein: CASRLGLDSPLHF
J gene: TRBJ1-1; V gene: TRBV5-8; clone size: once; D gene: NA; CDR3 DNA: TGTGCCAGCAGCTCGGGAGCCGGGCATACTGAAGCTTTCTTT; CDR3 protein: CASSSGAGHTEAFF
J gene: TRBJ1-4; V gene: TRBV5-1; clone size: NA; D gene: NA; CDR3 DNA: TGCGCCAGCAGCTCTGATGTGGGCCAAAAAGGCAATTTGTTTTTT; CDR3 protein: CASSSDVGQKGNLFF
J gene: TRBJ2-3; V gene: TRBV7-9; clone size: NA; D gene: TRBD2; CDR3 DNA: TGTGCCAGCAGCTTAAGGTGGGCGGGGGGCACAGATACGCAGTATTTT; CDR3 protein: CASSLRWAGGTDTQYF
J gene: TRBJ2-1; V gene: TRBV9; clone size: NA; D gene: NA; CDR3 DNA: TGTGCCAGCAGCGTAGACGGGAATGAGCAGTTCTTC; CDR3 protein: CASSVDGNEQFF
J gene: TRBJ2-7; V gene: TRBV6-6; clone size: NA; D gene: TRBD2; CDR3 DNA: TGTGCCAGCAGTGCACCCGCGGGGGGCTTCTACGAGCAGTACTTC; CDR3 protein: CASSAPAGGFYEQYF
J gene: TRBJ1-5; V gene: TRBV28; clone size: NA; D gene: NA; CDR3 DNA: TGTGCCAGCTCCTCCCGAGCGCCCCAGCATTTT; CDR3 protein: CASSSRAPQHF
J gene: TRBJ2-1; V gene: TRBV7-9; clone size: NA; D gene: TRBD2; CDR3 DNA: TGTGCCAGCAGCCTAGCGGTGAGCTACAATGAGCAGTTCTTC; CDR3 protein: CASSLAVSYNEQFF
J gene: TRBJ2-1; V gene: TRBV2; clone size: NA; D gene: TRBD2; CDR3 DNA: TGTGCCAGCAGGATTACTAGCGGGGTATACAATGAGCAGTTCTTC; CDR3 protein: CASRITSGVYNEQFF
J gene: TRBJ2-3; V gene: TRBV11-2; clone size: few; D gene: NA; CDR3 DNA: TGTGCCAGCAGCTTAGATAGGGGCGCAGATACGCAGTATTTT; CDR3 protein: CASSLDRGADTQYF
J gene: TRBJ2-2; V gene: TRBV5-6; clone size: NA; D gene: TRBD1; CDR3 DNA: TGTGCCAGCAGCTCCCGGGACAGGGCCTCCCCCGGGGAGCTGTTTTTT; CDR3 protein: CASSSRDRASPGELFF
J gene: TRBJ2-5; V gene: TRBV27; clone size: NA; D gene: NA; CDR3 DNA: TGTGCCAGCAGTCCCCGACTAGGACAAGAGACCCAGTACTTC; CDR3 protein: CASSPRLGQETQYF
J gene: TRBJ1-4; V gene: TRBV13; clone size: NA; D gene: NA; CDR3 DNA: TGTGCCACCGCGATCAGAGGTGGAAATGAAAAACTGTTTTTT; CDR3 protein: CATAIRGGNEKLFF
J gene: TRBJ1-4; V gene: TRBV3-1/TRBV3-2; clone size: NA; D gene: NA; CDR3 DNA: TGTGCCAGCAGCCATGAAGGCGGCGATGAAAAACTGTTTTTT; CDR3 protein: CASSHEGGDEKLFF